This entry lists 19 T cell receptor beta chains sequenced from one sample in a study of neurological immune-mediated disorders. MiXCR, run by TCRdb on the 5' RACE reads, gives a single entry per CDR3 protein. The sample lists around 44,000 distinct CDR3 sequences, roughly 14% seen once, with about 3.6% in the top ten. Sequencing was carried out using CD4+ T cells from blood. The receptors come from a woman aged 55-70 years with HTLV-1-associated myelopathy (HAM/TSP).

This clonotype was recorded a few times. The V gene is TRBV6-1, the J gene TRBJ1-1, with unresolved D. There are 14 residues in the CDR3. Trimming removed 2 bases from V and 0 bases from J, with 7 bases in between. Germline assignment: CDR1 MNHNS and CDR2 SASEGT. CDR3 amino acids: CASSEWWMNTEAFF. The DNA for the CDR3 is TGTGCCAGCAGTGAATGGTGGATGAACACTGAAGCTTTCTTT.

This clonotype was counted ten times or more. The gene calls are TRBV20-1 and TRBJ2-7, with TRBD1 matching 10 bases. V lost 1 base to trimming and J lost 0 bases; unmatched junction nucleotides: 3. This CDR3 has 15 amino acids. Looked up from germline, CDR1 is DFQATT and CDR2 is SNEGSKA (reference sequence). CDR3 nucleotide sequence: TGCAGTGCTAGAGCAGGGACAGGGGCCTCCTACGAGCAGTACTTC. The encoded protein is CSARAGTGASYEQYF.

This clonotype was detected many times. V gene TRBV5-1 combines with J gene TRBJ1-1, with 7 bases lining up with TRBD1. The CDR3 totals 15 residues. With 3 bases clipped from V and 5 bases from J, the junction kept 10 bases outside the gene matches. CDR1 SGHRS and CDR2 YFSETQ come from the germline V gene. The CDR3 bases are TGCGCCAGCAGCTCCGTGACAGGGCGGGGGACTGAAGCTTTCTTT. Translation gives CASSSVTGRGTEAFF.

This clonotype was counted many times. V and J are TRBV3-1 and TRBJ1-5; a possible D gene is TRBD1 (6 bases). CDR1 LGHDT and CDR2 YNNKEL come from the germline V gene (reference sequence). The CDR3 loop spans 15 amino acids. The germline V and J ends were trimmed by 6 bases and 4 bases, with 16 bases remaining between them. For the CDR3, the DNA is TGTGCCAGCAGTGCACTAGGACAGCCTAATCAGCCCCAGCATTTT. Translated: CASSALGQPNQPQHF.

The rearrangement uses TRBV20-1 and TRBJ2-3, with TRBD2 matching 7 bases. CDR3 length: 12 residues. Germline lookup yields CDR1 DFQATT and CDR2 SNEGSKA (reference sequence). After removal of 7 bases from V and 4 bases from J, the junction contained 5 bases not matched to a gene. The CDR3 sequence is CSGSGGADTQYF. CDR3 coding DNA: TGCAGTGGTAGTGGGGGGGCAGATACGCAGTATTTT.

There are many counts of this clonotype. V is TRBV4-2 and J is TRBJ1-1; D call uncertain. V dropped 0 bases and J dropped 8 bases, with 13 bases sitting between them. The CDR3 is made up of 14 amino acids. CDR1 and CDR2 (germline): LGHNA, YNFKEQ. The CDR3 DNA reads as TGTGCCAGCAGCCAAGAATGGCAGTTGAGGGAAGCTTTCTTT. It specifies CASSQEWQLREAFF.

This clonotype was detected many times. The chain carries TRBV30 and TRBJ2-1; D is ambiguous. The CDR3 sequence is 12 residues long. Germline V gene sequence: CDR1 GTSNPN, CDR2 SVGIG (reference sequence). Deletions cut 2 bases from V and 5 bases from J, with 7 bases between. The DNA for the CDR3 is TGTGCCTGGAGTCGTGACGACAATGAGCAGTTCTTC. Its translation: CAWSRDDNEQFF. Full variable domain (missing parts from reference TRBV30 and TRBJ2-1): SQTIHQWPATLVQPVGSPLSLECTVEGTSNPNLYWYRQAAGRGLQLLFYSVGIGQISSEVPQNLSASRPQDRQFILSSKKLLLSDSGFYLCAWSRDDNEQFFGPGTRLTVL.

This clonotype was seen many times. The V call is TRBV20-1, the J call TRBJ1-6; D might be TRBD1 (5 bases). In germline, CDR1 is DFQATT, CDR2 SNEGSKA (reference sequence). The CDR3 totals 13 residues. V was clipped by 3 bases and J by 7 bases, with 10 bases between them. The CDR3 DNA is TGCAGTGCTAGGGGACCGGTCAATTCACCCCTCCACTTT. Translation gives CSARGPVNSPLHF.

This clonotype qualifies as medium-sized. The rearrangement links TRBV10-3 to TRBJ2-3, with 8 bases that match TRBD2. Germline trimming cut 1 base from V and 1 base from J; bases unmatched to any gene: 10. CDR3 size: 18 residues. Germline V CDR1 and CDR2: ENHRY, SYGVKD. This CDR3 is CAISEFASGGWGTDTQYF. CDR3 DNA: TGTGCCATCAGTGAGTTCGCGAGCGGGGGATGGGGCACAGATACGCAGTATTTT.

This clonotype was detected many times. The chain recombines TRBV5-1 with TRBJ1-1; 7 positions agree with TRBD1. The CDR3 runs 16 residues. The ends lost 4 bases at V and 3 bases at J; junction bases unmatched: 12. Looked up from germline, CDR1 is SGHRS and CDR2 is YFSETQ. The CDR3 coding sequence is TGCGCCAGCAGCACCACAAGACAGGGTTGGGACACTGAAGCTTTCTTT. Its translation: CASSTTRQGWDTEAFF.

At least ten counts were recorded for this clonotype. The chain couples TRBV7-2 to TRBJ2-6; D gene uncertain. The CDR3 is 15 residues long. CDR1 is SGHTA, CDR2 FQGNSA, per germline. V lost 5 bases to trimming and J lost 0 bases, with 8 bases between them. CDR3 protein: CASSPRSSGANVLTF. For the CDR3, the DNA is TGTGCCAGCAGCCCCCGTAGCTCTGGGGCCAACGTCCTGACTTTC. Full variable domain (rest looked up from reference TRBV7-2 and TRBJ2-6): GAGVSQSPSNKVTEKGKDVELRCDPISGHTALYWYRQSLGQGLEFLIYFQGNSAPDKSGLPSDRFSAERTGGSVSTLTIQRTQQEDSAVYLCASSPRSSGANVLTFGAGSRLTVL.

This chain connects TRBV19 to TRBJ2-3, with D hard to call. Germline V gives CDR1 LNHDA, CDR2 SQIVND (reference sequence). Between the trimmed V and J ends, which lost 7 bases and 3 bases, there was a span of 17 bases. The CDR3 extends over 15 amino acids. For the CDR3, the DNA is TGTGCCAGTACCGAAAGACTCGGACGTACAGATACGCAGTATTTT. This sequence encodes CASTERLGRTDTQYF.

This clonotype was detected ten times or more. The chain employs TRBV20-1 and TRBJ2-5; 7 bases match TRBD1. This CDR3 comprises 15 residues. CDR1 is DFQATT and CDR2 is SNEGSKA in the germline V gene (reference sequence). J lost 1 base, V lost 2 bases, and 7 bases had no gene match. The CDR3 DNA reads as TGCAGTGCTAGACAATGGACAGGCTTCCAAGAGACCCAGTACTTC. Encoded protein: CSARQWTGFQETQYF.

This clonotype showed up many times. The rearrangement links TRBV18 to TRBJ1-2; 8 nucleotides agree with TRBD1. The trim removed 2 bases at V and 0 bases at J, leaving 5 bases unmatched. From germline, CDR1 is KGHSH and CDR2 LQKENI. CDR3 length equals 16 residues. The CDR3 region is CASSPGQGQANYGYTF. The CDR3, as DNA: TGTGCCAGCTCACCAGGACAGGGTCAAGCTAACTATGGCTACACCTTC.

This clonotype was seen ten or more times. This sequence joins TRBV20-1 and TRBJ2-3, with 9 bases identical to TRBD2. The V gene end was trimmed by 0 bases and the J gene end by 5 bases; junction bases not matched to a gene: 12. In germline, CDR1 is DFQATT, CDR2 SNEGSKA (reference sequence). The CDR3 is made up of 17 amino acids. In nucleotides, the CDR3 is TGCAGTGCTAGAGATCGGTCGGCGGGGGGGCTCGGAGATACGCAGTATTTT. Its protein product is CSARDRSAGGLGDTQYF.

This clonotype was counted at least ten times. The rearrangement links TRBV10-3 to TRBJ2-3; 12 bases agree with TRBD2. The CDR3 extends over 19 amino acids. CDR1 is ENHRY and CDR2 is SYGVKD in the germline V gene. With V trimmed by 0 bases and J by 0 bases, 7 bases remained unmatched. The CDR3 nucleotides are TGTGCCATCAGTGAGTCGAGAACTAGCGGGGGGCCCAGCACAGATACGCAGTATTTT. This encodes CAISESRTSGGPSTDTQYF.

This clonotype was recorded at least ten times. The gene calls are TRBV12-3 or TRBV12-4 and TRBJ2-3; 7 bases are a match to TRBD2. Trimming took 5 bases from V and 0 from J; bases not matched to a gene: 8. There are 16 residues in the CDR3. The CDR3 loop reads CASSGTIFGSTDTQYF. The CDR3 region has the DNA TGTGCCAGCAGTGGGACTATTTTTGGGAGCACAGATACGCAGTATTTT.

This clonotype was recorded many times. The chain combines TRBV20-1 with TRBJ1-6; 9 bases are shared with TRBD1. This CDR3 is built from 14 residues. CDR1 and CDR2 (germline): DFQATT, SNEGSKA (reference sequence). After removal of 3 bases from V and 7 bases from J, the junction contained 4 bases not matched to a gene. In nucleotides, the CDR3 is TGCAGTGCTAGTAGGGACAGGGACAATTCACCCCTCCACTTT. Protein: CSASRDRDNSPLHF.

This clonotype was seen repeatedly, ten times or more. CDR3 nucleotide sequence: TGCGCCAGCAGCCCCAGGACGGATTCACCCCTCCACTTT. It translates to CASSPRTDSPLHF. The V and J genes are TRBV4-1 and TRBJ1-6; D remains unclear. The CDR3 has 13 residues. Germline V CDR1 and CDR2: MGHRA, YSYEKL. Trimming left V 4 bases short and J 8 bases short, with 9 bases between.